These 23 T cell receptor beta chains were sequenced from one sample in a study of cytomegalovirus exposure and HLA in healthy donors. Sequencing used immunoSEQ multiplex PCR; TCRdb keeps in-frame clones, though not all of them. The data contain 250,000 to 350,000 clones, about nine tenths of them singletons. The specimen sequenced was PBMCs. These TCRs come from a woman aged 25 to 45 in good health and CMV-seropositive.

This rearrangement joins TRBV6-6 to TRBJ2-1; D perhaps matches TRBD2 (7 bases). The CDR3 extends over 14 amino acids. V lost 6 bases to trimming and J lost 6 bases, with 15 bases between them. CDR1 and CDR2 (germline): MNHNY, SVGAGI (reference sequence). CDR3 nucleotide sequence: TGTGCCAGCAGCCGCCGTGGGGGGGCCAATGAGCAGTTCTTC. It specifies CASSRRGGANEQFF.

The chain has TRBV4-2 and TRBJ1-2; 7 bases are a match to TRBD1. The germline gives CDR1 LGHNA, CDR2 YNFKEQ. The CDR3 extends over 16 amino acids. V lost 0 bases and J lost 4; bases outside the gene matches: 8. In DNA, the CDR3 is TGTGCCAGCAGCCAAGATCCAGGACAGGAGCTCTATGGCTACACCTTC. Its protein is CASSQDPGQELYGYTF.

For the CDR3, the DNA is TGCGCCAGCAGCTTAACTAGCGGGGGAAACACCGGGGAGCTGTTTTTT. Translation gives CASSLTSGGNTGELFF. The chain combines TRBV5-1 with TRBJ2-2, with TRBD2 identical over 11 bases. CDR1 and CDR2 from the germline V gene are SGHRS and YFSETQ. V trimming: 2 bases; J trimming: 2 bases; junction bases outside the gene matches: 2. The CDR3 spans 16 residues. Full variable domain (missing parts from reference TRBV5-1 and TRBJ2-2): KAGVTQTPRYLIKTRGQQVTLSCSPISGHRSVSWYQQTPGQGLQFLFEYFSETQRNKGNFPGRFSGRQFSNSRSEMNVSTLELGDSALYLCASSLTSGGNTGELFFGEGSRLTVL.

The rearrangement joins TRBV27 to TRBJ1-1; TRBD1 matches at 9 bases. V lost 3 bases and J lost 4; bases outside the gene matches: 12. The CDR3 has 17 residues. From germline, CDR1 is MNHEY and CDR2 SMNVEV (reference sequence). The CDR3 DNA reads as TGTGCCAGCAGTTTGAGCCCATTCTCGACAGGGGGCACTGAAGCTTTCTTT. Translating it yields CASSLSPFSTGGTEAFF.

This clone showed up just a few times. The chain employs TRBV12-5 and TRBJ2-1, with a possible D match to TRBD1 (6 bases). The germline gives CDR1 LGHNT, CDR2 FRNRAP. The CDR3 totals 12 residues. The V end was cut by 0 bases, the J end by 9 bases, with 6 bases between. The CDR3 loop reads CASGLVGGEQFF. CDR3 DNA: TGTGCTAGTGGTTTGGTAGGGGGTGAGCAGTTCTTC.

The V call is TRBV2, the J call TRBJ2-2; 8 bases fit TRBD1. The CDR3 contains 14 residues. V lost 6 bases to trimming and J lost 7 bases; unmatched junction nucleotides: 7. Germline V gene lookup returns CDR1 SNHLY and CDR2 FYNNEI. The CDR3 here is CASSADRVFGELFF. The CDR3 DNA follows: TGTGCCAGCAGCGCGGACAGGGTTTTCGGGGAGCTGTTTTTT. Full variable domain (outside the CDR3, taken from reference TRBV2 and TRBJ2-2): EPEVTQTPSHQVTQMGQEVILRCVPISNHLYFYWYRQILGQKVEFLVSFYNNEISEKSEIFDDQFSVERPDGSNFTLKIRSTKLEDSAMYFCASSADRVFGELFFGEGSRLTVL.

The rearrangement links TRBV28 to TRBJ1-3; no clear D gene. This CDR3 is 15 amino acids long. V lost 2 bases, J lost 4 bases, and 12 bases lay in between. Per the germline V gene, CDR1 is MDHEN and CDR2 is SYDVKM. The chain's CDR3 is CASSLKGSGGNTIYF. For the CDR3, the DNA is TGTGCCAGCAGTTTAAAAGGGTCGGGAGGAAACACCATATATTTT. The complete variable domain, with remaining parts taken from reference TRBV28 and TRBJ1-3, reads DVKVTQSSRYLVKRTGEKVFLECVQDMDHENMFWYRQDPGLGLRLIYFSYDVKMKEKGDIPEGYSVSREKKERFSLILESASTNQTSMYLCASSLKGSGGNTIYFGEGSWLTVV.

The genes are TRBV20-1 and TRBJ1-2; no definite D call. The CDR3 extends over 8 amino acids. The germline V and J ends were trimmed by 8 bases and 5 bases, with 3 bases remaining between them. Germline V CDR1 and CDR2: DFQATT, SNEGSKA (reference sequence). This CDR3 reads CSTYGYTF. CDR3 nucleotides: TGCAGTACTTATGGCTACACCTTC.

V gene TRBV27 combines with J gene TRBJ2-1; 11 bases agree with TRBD2. Germline loops: CDR1 MNHEY, CDR2 SMNVEV (reference sequence). The CDR3 loop spans 15 amino acids. Germline trimming cut 0 bases from V and 10 bases from J; bases unmatched to any gene: 5. The CDR3 region is CASSLSGLAGGEQFF. The CDR3 nucleotides read TGTGCCAGCAGTTTATCCGGACTAGCGGGCGGAGAGCAGTTCTTC.

CDR3: CASSSASYEQYF. The CDR3 nucleotides are TGTGCCAGCAGCTCGGCCTCCTACGAGCAGTACTTC. The chain joins TRBV7-2 to TRBJ2-7; the D is unclear. The V gene's germline CDR1 is SGHTA and CDR2 FQGNSA. Trimming cost V 4 bases and J 0 bases, with 4 bases left between them. CDR3 size: 12 residues.

The count of this clone is one. The chain joins TRBV7-9 to TRBJ1-5; D is perhaps TRBD1 (5 bases). V gave up 1 base and J gave up 15 bases, with 16 bases separating them. This CDR3 region has 13 residues. Germline assignment: CDR1 SEHNR and CDR2 FQNEAQ (reference sequence). The CDR3 DNA is TGTGCCAGCAGCTTAGGGCCCAGGGAAAAGTGGCATTTT. Translating it yields CASSLGPREKWHF.

For the CDR3, the DNA is TGTGCCAGCAGCCCAGAGCTTGTGACAGATACGCAGTATTTT. Its translation is CASSPELVTDTQYF. The chain carries TRBV5-4 and TRBJ2-3, with D unresolved. The ends were cut back, 4 bases at V and 3 bases at J, with 12 bases in the middle. The CDR3 runs to 14 residues. The germline CDR1 and CDR2 sequences are SGHNT and YYREEE (reference sequence).

The V call is TRBV5-1, the J call TRBJ2-1; TRBD1 might be the D (5 bases). Trimming cost V 5 bases and J 3 bases, with 12 bases left between them. CDR3 size: 14 residues. Germline values: CDR1 SGHRS, CDR2 YFSETQ. CDR3 region: CASRPRQNYNEQFF. CDR3 coding DNA: TGCGCCAGCAGGCCAAGACAGAACTACAATGAGCAGTTCTTC.

This clone was seen ten or more times. The rearrangement uses TRBV6-5 and TRBJ1-5; TRBD1 aligns across 9 bases. Germline CDR1 and CDR2: MNHEY and SVGAGI. V shed 0 bases and J 5 bases; nucleotides not matched to a gene: 2. The CDR3 runs 15 residues. The CDR3 here is CASSYSGTGHQPQHF. CDR3 in DNA: TGTGCCAGCAGTTACTCGGGGACAGGGCATCAGCCCCAGCATTTT.

The CDR3 DNA is TGTGCCAGCAGCCCCGACTGGAACATTTACGAGCAGTACTTC. Translating it yields CASSPDWNIYEQYF. This chain links TRBV9 with TRBJ2-7; D uncertain. Deletions cut 4 bases from V and 4 bases from J, with 15 bases between. CDR1 SGDLS and CDR2 YYNGEE come from the germline V gene. The CDR3 has 14 amino acids.

The chain uses TRBV12-5 and TRBJ1-1; D is ambiguous. V shed 2 bases and J shed 0 bases, with 10 bases lying between them. The CDR3 contains 15 residues. Looked up from germline, CDR1 is LGHNT and CDR2 is FRNRAP. CDR3 sequence reads: CASGLPSVVNTEAFF. Written as DNA, the CDR3 is TGTGCTAGTGGTTTGCCCTCAGTGGTGAACACTGAAGCTTTCTTT.

The chain employs TRBV6-1 and TRBJ2-5; D is unresolved. The length of the CDR3 is 14 residues. Germline CDR1 reads MNHNS; CDR2 reads SASEGT. V was trimmed by 3 bases and J by 8 bases, leaving 16 bases between them. The CDR3 DNA is TGTGCCAGCAGTGAGAGGACGGGCTTCGAAACCCAGTACTTC. It specifies CASSERTGFETQYF.

This chain links TRBV7-2 with TRBJ2-5; the match to TRBD1 covers 10 bases. Germline-derived CDR1 and CDR2 are SGHTA and FQGNSA. The CDR3 is made up of 13 amino acids. With V trimmed by 8 bases and J by 4 bases, 4 bases remained unmatched. CDR3 region: CASRQGAAETQYF. CDR3 DNA sequence: TGTGCCAGCCGACAGGGGGCCGCAGAGACCCAGTACTTC.

The chain uses TRBV5-4 and TRBJ2-7; TRBD1 matches 9 bases. The CDR3 has 16 residues. The germline V gene encodes CDR1 SGHNT and CDR2 YYREEE (reference sequence). J gave up 1 base and V 4 bases, and 9 bases lay outside the gene matches. CDR3 in DNA: TGTGCCAGCAGCCCGACCGGGACAGGGAGATCCTACGAGCAGTACTTC. Translation gives CASSPTGTGRSYEQYF.

This clone was observed once. This sequence joins TRBV28 and TRBJ2-3; TRBD2 matches at 9 bases. Germline CDR1 reads MDHEN; CDR2 reads SYDVKM. V was pared by 3 bases and J by 2 bases, with 3 bases of the junction left unmatched. This CDR3 has 15 residues. The CDR3 here is CASSLLAGTTDTQYF. The CDR3, as DNA: TGTGCCAGCAGTTTGCTAGCGGGAACCACAGATACGCAGTATTTT.

The rearrangement links TRBV29-1 to TRBJ2-3; D may match TRBD1 or TRBD2 (5 bases each). The germline V gene has CDR1 SQVTM and CDR2 ANQGSEA. CDR3 length: 15 residues. V lost 6 bases, J lost 2 bases, and 18 bases lay in between. DNA of the CDR3: TGCAGCGTAGAAAACCGGGACGGATACACAGATACGCAGTATTTT. It codes for CSVENRDGYTDTQYF.

The rearrangement links TRBV11-1 to TRBJ2-7; D might be TRBD2 (6 bases). Trimming pared 3 bases from V and 7 bases from J, leaving 16 bases between. The CDR3 is made up of 14 amino acids. Germline CDR1 reads SGHAT; CDR2 reads FQDESV (reference sequence). CDR3 nucleotides: TGTGCCAGCAGCTTTGGGCCAGGGAGGTGGGAGCAGTACTTC. It encodes CASSFGPGRWEQYF.

The chain links TRBV29-1 to TRBJ1-4; D is unclear. Trimming removed 4 bases at V and 5 bases at J, with 8 bases between. CDR1 and CDR2 (germline): SQVTM, ANQGSEA. The CDR3 contains 12 residues. CDR3 loop: CSVGSLNEKLFF. DNA of the CDR3: TGCAGCGTTGGAAGCCTGAATGAAAAACTGTTTTTT.